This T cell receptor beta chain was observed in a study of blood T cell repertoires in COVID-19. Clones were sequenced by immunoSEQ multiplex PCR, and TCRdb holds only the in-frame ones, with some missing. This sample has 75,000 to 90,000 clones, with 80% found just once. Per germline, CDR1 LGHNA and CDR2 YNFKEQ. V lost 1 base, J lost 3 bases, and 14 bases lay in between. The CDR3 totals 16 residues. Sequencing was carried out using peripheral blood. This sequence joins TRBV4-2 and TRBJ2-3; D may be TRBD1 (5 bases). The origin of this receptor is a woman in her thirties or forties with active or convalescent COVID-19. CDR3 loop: CASSQGWGIETDTQYF. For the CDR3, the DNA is TGTGCCAGCAGCCAAGGGTGGGGCATAGAAACAGATACGCAGTATTTT.